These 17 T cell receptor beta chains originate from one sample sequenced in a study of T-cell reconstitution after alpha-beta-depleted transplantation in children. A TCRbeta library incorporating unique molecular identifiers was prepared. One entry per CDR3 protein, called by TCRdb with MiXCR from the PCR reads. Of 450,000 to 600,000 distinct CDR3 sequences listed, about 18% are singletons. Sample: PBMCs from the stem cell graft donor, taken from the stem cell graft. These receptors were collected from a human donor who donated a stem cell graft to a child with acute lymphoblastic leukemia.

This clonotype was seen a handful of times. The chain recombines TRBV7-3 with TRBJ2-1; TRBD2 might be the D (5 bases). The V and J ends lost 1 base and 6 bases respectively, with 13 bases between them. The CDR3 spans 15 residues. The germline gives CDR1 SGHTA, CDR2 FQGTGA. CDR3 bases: TGTGCCAGCAGCTTAATCGGAGGTACGGGCAATGAGCAGTTCTTC. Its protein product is CASSLIGGTGNEQFF.

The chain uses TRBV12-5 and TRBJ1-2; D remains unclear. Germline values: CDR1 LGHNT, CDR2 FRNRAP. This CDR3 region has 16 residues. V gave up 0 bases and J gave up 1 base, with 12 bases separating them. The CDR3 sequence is CASGLVSGGINYGYTF. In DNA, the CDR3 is TGTGCTAGTGGTTTGGTCTCTGGTGGCATTAACTATGGCTACACCTTC. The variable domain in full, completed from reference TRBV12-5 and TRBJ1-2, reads DARVTQTPRHKVTEMGQEVTMRCQPILGHNTVFWYRQTMMQGLELLAYFRNRAPLDDSGMPKDRFSAEMPDATLATLKIQPSEPRDSAVYFCASGLVSGGINYGYTFGSGTRLTVV.

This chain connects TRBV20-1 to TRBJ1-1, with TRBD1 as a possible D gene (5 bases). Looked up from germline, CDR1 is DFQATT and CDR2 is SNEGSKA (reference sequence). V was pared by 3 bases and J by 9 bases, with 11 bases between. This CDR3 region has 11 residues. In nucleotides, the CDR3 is TGCAGTGCTAGTCGCGGGGGTCAAGCTTTCTTT. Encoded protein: CSASRGGQAFF.

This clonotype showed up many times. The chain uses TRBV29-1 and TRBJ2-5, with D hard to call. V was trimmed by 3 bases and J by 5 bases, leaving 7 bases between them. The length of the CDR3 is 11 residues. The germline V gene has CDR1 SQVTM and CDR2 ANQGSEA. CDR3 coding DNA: TGCAGCGTTGAGGCCGTGGAGACCCAGTACTTC. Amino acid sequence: CSVEAVETQYF.

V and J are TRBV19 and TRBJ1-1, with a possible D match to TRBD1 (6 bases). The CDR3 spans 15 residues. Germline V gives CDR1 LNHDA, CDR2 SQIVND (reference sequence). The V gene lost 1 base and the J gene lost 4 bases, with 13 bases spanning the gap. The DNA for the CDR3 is TGTGCCAGTAGTATAGTGGCCAGGGGCGGCACTGAAGCTTTCTTT. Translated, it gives CASSIVARGGTEAFF.

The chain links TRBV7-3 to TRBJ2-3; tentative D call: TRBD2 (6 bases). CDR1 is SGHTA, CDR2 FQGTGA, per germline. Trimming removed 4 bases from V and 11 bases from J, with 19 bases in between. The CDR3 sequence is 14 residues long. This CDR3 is CASSSGLFNLEQYF. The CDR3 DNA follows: TGTGCCAGCAGCTCGGGACTTTTTAACCTGGAGCAGTATTTT.

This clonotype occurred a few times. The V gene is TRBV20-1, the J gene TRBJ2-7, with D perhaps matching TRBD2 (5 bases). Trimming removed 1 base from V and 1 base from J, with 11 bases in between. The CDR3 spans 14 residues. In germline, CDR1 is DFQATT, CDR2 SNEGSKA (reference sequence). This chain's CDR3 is CSARVQTGSYEQYF. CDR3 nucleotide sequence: TGCAGTGCTAGAGTCCAAACGGGGTCCTACGAGCAGTACTTC.

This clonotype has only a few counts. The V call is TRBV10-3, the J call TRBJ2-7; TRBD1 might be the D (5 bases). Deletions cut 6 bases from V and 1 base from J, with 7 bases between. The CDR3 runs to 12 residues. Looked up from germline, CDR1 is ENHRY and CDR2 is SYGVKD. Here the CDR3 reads CAISGQSYEQYF. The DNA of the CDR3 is TGTGCCATCAGCGGACAATCCTACGAGCAGTACTTC.

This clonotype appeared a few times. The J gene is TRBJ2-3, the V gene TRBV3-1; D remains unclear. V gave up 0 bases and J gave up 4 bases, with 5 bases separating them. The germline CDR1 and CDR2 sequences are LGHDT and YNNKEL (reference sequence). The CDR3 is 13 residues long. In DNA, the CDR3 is TGTGCCAGCAGCCAAGATGGGGCAGATACGCAGTATTTT. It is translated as CASSQDGADTQYF.

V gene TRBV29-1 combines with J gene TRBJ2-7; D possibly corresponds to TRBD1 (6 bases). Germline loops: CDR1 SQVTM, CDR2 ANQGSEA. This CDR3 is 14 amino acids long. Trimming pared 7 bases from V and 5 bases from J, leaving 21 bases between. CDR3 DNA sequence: TGCAGCGCCATTAGGGCAGGGGTGGGCCACGAGCAGTACTTC. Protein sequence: CSAIRAGVGHEQYF.

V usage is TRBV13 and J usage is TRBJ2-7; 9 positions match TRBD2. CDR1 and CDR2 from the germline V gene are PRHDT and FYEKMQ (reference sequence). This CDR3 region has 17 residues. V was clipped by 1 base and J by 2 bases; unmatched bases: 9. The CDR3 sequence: CASSLVVSGSGTYEQYF. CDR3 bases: TGTGCCAGCAGCTTAGTGGTTAGCGGGAGTGGGACCTACGAGCAGTACTTC.

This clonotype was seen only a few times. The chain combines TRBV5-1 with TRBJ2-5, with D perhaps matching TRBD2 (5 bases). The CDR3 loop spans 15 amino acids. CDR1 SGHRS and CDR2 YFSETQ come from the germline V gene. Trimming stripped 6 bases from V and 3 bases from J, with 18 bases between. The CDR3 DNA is TGCGCCAGCACTCCGGCGGGTAGGAGAGAAGAGACCCAGTACTTC. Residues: CASTPAGRREETQYF.

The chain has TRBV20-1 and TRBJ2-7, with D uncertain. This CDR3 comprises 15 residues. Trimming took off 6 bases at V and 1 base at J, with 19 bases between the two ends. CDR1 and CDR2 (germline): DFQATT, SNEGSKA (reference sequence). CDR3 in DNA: TGCAGTGCCCTAAAACAAGCCTCCTGGTCCTACGAGCAGTACTTC. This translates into CSALKQASWSYEQYF.

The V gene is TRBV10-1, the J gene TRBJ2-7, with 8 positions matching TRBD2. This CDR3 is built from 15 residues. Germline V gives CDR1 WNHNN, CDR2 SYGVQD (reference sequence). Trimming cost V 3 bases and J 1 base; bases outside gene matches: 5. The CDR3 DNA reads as TGCGCCAGCAGTGAAGGAGCGGGAGCGTCCTACGAGCAGTACTTC. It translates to CASSEGAGASYEQYF.

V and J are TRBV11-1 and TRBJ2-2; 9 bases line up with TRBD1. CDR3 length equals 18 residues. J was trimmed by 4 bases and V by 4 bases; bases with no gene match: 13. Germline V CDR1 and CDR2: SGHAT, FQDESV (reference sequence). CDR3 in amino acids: CASSYTLTGTGTTGELFF. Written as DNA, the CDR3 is TGTGCCAGCAGCTATACCCTAACCGGGACAGGGACCACCGGGGAGCTGTTTTTT.

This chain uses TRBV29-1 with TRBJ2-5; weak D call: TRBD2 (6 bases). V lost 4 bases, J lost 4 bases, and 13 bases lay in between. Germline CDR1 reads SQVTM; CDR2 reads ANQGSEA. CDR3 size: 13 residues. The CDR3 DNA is TGCAGCGTTGGGGGGGTAGGTAGAGAGACCCAGTACTTC. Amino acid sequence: CSVGGVGRETQYF. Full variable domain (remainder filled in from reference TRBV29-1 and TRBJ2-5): SAVISQKPSRDICQRGTSLTIQCQVDSQVTMMFWYRQQPGQSLTLIATANQGSEATYESGFVIDKFPISRPNLTFSTLTVSNMSPEDSSIYLCSVGGVGRETQYFGPGTRLLVL.

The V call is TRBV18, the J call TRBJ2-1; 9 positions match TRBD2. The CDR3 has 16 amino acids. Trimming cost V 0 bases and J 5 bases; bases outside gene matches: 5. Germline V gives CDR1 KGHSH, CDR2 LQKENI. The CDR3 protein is CASSPPGGTSNNEQFF. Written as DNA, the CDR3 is TGTGCCAGCTCACCACCGGGCGGGACTAGCAACAATGAGCAGTTCTTC. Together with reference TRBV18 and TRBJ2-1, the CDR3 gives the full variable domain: NAGVMQNPRHLVRRRGQEARLRCSPMKGHSHVYWYRQLPEEGLKFMVYLQKENIIDESGMPKERFSAEFPKEGPSILRIQQVVRGDSAAYFCASSPPGGTSNNEQFFGPGTRLTVL.